One and the same sample provided the 12 T cell receptor beta chains below, sequenced in a study of T-cell reconstitution after alpha-beta-depleted transplantation in children. Findings and limits, study-wide: After one year, T-cell counts and TCRbeta diversity mostly came from new T cells.

These TCRs are of unknown antigen specificity. It was with unique molecular identifiers that the TCRbeta library was prepared. TCRdb re-analysed the PCR reads in MiXCR, keeping a single row per CDR3 protein. The table shows about 300,000 distinct CDR3 sequences, with nearly 8% occurring only once. The specimen was peripheral blood, collected 360 days after TCRalphabeta/CD19-depleted stem cell transplant. These receptors were collected from a female patient under 10 years old who had a stem cell transplant for Fanconi anemia, so the T cells may come from the graft donor.

There are many counts of this clonotype. The chain employs TRBV28 and TRBJ1-5; D gene uncertain. The V gene lost 3 bases and the J gene lost 6 bases, with 6 bases spanning the gap. The CDR3 sequence is 12 residues long. Looked up from germline, CDR1 is MDHEN and CDR2 is SYDVKM. CDR3 loop: CASSFVSQPQHF. In DNA form, the CDR3 reads TGTGCCAGCAGTTTTGTTTCTCAGCCCCAGCATTTT.

This clonotype was seen ten or more times. V usage is TRBV6-2 or TRBV6-3 and J usage is TRBJ2-1; TRBD1 matches at 7 bases. The CDR3 contains 15 residues. From germline, CDR1 is MNHEY and CDR2 SVGEGT. The trim removed 7 bases at V and 4 bases at J, leaving 10 bases unmatched. CDR3 DNA: TGTGCCAGCAAAACGGGACAGACTTATTACAATGAGCAGTTCTTC. This sequence encodes CASKTGQTYYNEQFF.

By share of the sample, this clonotype is medium-sized. This rearrangement joins TRBV12-3 or TRBV12-4 to TRBJ2-7, with D maybe TRBD2 (6 bases). The V and J ends lost 3 bases and 3 bases respectively, with 12 bases between them. The CDR3 totals 14 residues. The CDR3 loop reads CASSFSPGDYEQYF. In nucleotides, the CDR3 is TGTGCCAGCAGTTTTTCCCCGGGGGACTACGAGCAGTACTTC.

This clonotype was observed at least ten times. V and J are TRBV27 and TRBJ2-3, with D maybe TRBD2 (5 bases). The CDR3 is 15 residues long. V lost 3 bases to trimming and J lost 0 bases, with 10 bases between them. Germline-derived CDR1 and CDR2 are MNHEY and SMNVEV (reference sequence). The CDR3 bases are TGTGCCAGCAGTTTTGACTACCAAAGCACAGATACGCAGTATTTT. Its protein is CASSFDYQSTDTQYF.

The sample holds many counts of this clonotype. The gene calls are TRBV2 and TRBJ2-2; no firm D call. With 6 bases removed from V and 8 bases from J, the gap between germline ends came to 13 bases. The germline V gene has CDR1 SNHLY and CDR2 FYNNEI. This CDR3 is 13 amino acids long. The CDR3 DNA is TGTGCCAGCAGGAGAAACACCGGGGGGGAGCTGTTTTTT. Encoded protein: CASRRNTGGELFF.

The genes are TRBV20-1 and TRBJ1-6, with TRBD1 identical over 7 bases. Trimming at V came to 2 bases and at J to 8 bases, leaving 12 bases not matched to a gene. The germline V gene encodes CDR1 DFQATT and CDR2 SNEGSKA (reference sequence). CDR3 size: 16 residues. The CDR3: CSARRLDREVDSPLHF. The CDR3 DNA reads as TGCAGTGCTAGAAGGCTTGACAGGGAGGTGGATTCACCCCTCCACTTT.

This clonotype was counted many times. The V and J genes are TRBV15 and TRBJ1-5; unclear D gene. The V end lost 5 bases, the J end lost 4 bases, and 15 bases lay between the germline ends. This CDR3 spans 15 amino acids. Per germline, CDR1 LNHNV and CDR2 YYDKDF (reference sequence). As DNA, the CDR3 is TGTGCCACCAGCCTCGACCAAAAACATAATCAGCCCCAGCATTTT. Translating gives CATSLDQKHNQPQHF.

The CDR3 region is CASSVRDPFSSYEQYF. The CDR3 region has the DNA TGTGCCAGCAGTGTCCGGGACCCCTTTAGCTCCTACGAGCAGTACTTC. This rearrangement joins TRBV6-1 to TRBJ2-7, with D possibly being TRBD1 or TRBD2 (5 bases each). The germline CDR1 and CDR2 sequences are MNHNS and SASEGT. The CDR3 consists of 16 residues. The ends were cut back, 4 bases at V and 0 bases at J, with 16 bases in the middle.

V gene TRBV28 combines with J gene TRBJ2-2; D is perhaps TRBD1 (6 bases). CDR3 length: 15 residues. Trimming removed 5 bases at V and 0 bases at J, with 10 bases between. Germline CDR1 is MDHEN and CDR2 is SYDVKM. CDR3 in DNA: TGTGCCAGCAGTAGGGACACTTCGAACACCGGGGAGCTGTTTTTT. Its translation: CASSRDTSNTGELFF.

This clonotype appeared many times. V usage is TRBV10-3 and J usage is TRBJ2-3; D remains unclear. The CDR3 has 14 residues. Deletions cut 2 bases from V and 0 bases from J, with 6 bases between. The germline CDR1 and CDR2 sequences are ENHRY and SYGVKD. CDR3 DNA sequence: TGTGCCATCAGTGAGCAAGGGAGCACAGATACGCAGTATTTT. This encodes CAISEQGSTDTQYF.

For this clonotype: This could be a read error, since a much larger clone is one nucleotide away. The V and J genes are TRBV12-3 or TRBV12-4 and TRBJ2-1, with a possible D match to TRBD2 (5 bases). The CDR3 runs to 14 residues. This CDR3 is CAGSLGETYNEQFF. The CDR3 DNA sequence: TGTGCCGGCAGTTTGGGAGAAACCTACAATGAGCAGTTCTTC.

The sample holds many counts of this clonotype. The rearrangement uses TRBV12-3 or TRBV12-4 and TRBJ2-5, with D possibly being TRBD2 (6 bases). The CDR3 consists of 15 residues. V was trimmed by 2 bases and J by 5 bases, leaving 15 bases between them. The CDR3 nucleotides read TGTGCCAGCAGTTTAAGAACACCCCGGGGGGAGACCCAGTACTTC. It is translated as CASSLRTPRGETQYF.